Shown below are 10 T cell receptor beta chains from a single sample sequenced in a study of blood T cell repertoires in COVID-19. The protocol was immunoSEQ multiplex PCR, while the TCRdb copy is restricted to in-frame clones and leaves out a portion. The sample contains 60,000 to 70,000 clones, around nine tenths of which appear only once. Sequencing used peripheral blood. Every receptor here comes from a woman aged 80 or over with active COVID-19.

The CDR3 reads CASSALAGRGTGELFF. For the CDR3, the DNA is TGTGCCAGCAGTGCCCTCGCAGGTCGGGGCACCGGGGAGCTGTTTTTT. V usage is TRBV6-1 and J usage is TRBJ2-2, with a tentative D call TRBD2 (5 bases). V lost 4 bases and J 4 bases, leaving 16 bases between the germline ends. The V gene's germline CDR1 is MNHNS and CDR2 SASEGT. The CDR3 has 16 amino acids.

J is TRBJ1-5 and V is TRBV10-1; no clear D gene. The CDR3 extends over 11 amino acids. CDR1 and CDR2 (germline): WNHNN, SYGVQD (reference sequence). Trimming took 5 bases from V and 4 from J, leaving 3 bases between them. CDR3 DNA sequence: TGCGCCAGCAGTCTTAATCAGCCCCAGCATTTT. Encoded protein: CASSLNQPQHF.

CDR3 protein: CASSYPDREIYGYTF. CDR3 sequence (DNA): TGTGCCAGCAGTTACCCGGACAGGGAAATCTATGGCTACACCTTC. This chain joins TRBV6-2 or TRBV6-3 and TRBJ1-2; TRBD1 matches at 8 bases. Germline assignment: CDR1 MNHEY and CDR2 SVGEGT. The CDR3 runs 15 residues. V shed 2 bases and J 4 bases; nucleotides not matched to a gene: 6.

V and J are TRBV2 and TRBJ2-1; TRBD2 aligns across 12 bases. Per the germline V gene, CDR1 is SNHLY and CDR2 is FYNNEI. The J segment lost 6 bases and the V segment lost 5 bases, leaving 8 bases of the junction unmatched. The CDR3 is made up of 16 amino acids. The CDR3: CASSPRLAGGGNEQFF. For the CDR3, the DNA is TGTGCCAGCAGTCCCCGTCTAGCGGGGGGGGGCAATGAGCAGTTCTTC.

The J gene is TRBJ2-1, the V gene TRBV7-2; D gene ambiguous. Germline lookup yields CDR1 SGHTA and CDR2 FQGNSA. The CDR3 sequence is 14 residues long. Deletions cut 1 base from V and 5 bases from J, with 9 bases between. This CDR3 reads CASSLDPGHNEQFF. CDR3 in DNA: TGTGCCAGCAGCTTAGATCCGGGTCACAATGAGCAGTTCTTC.

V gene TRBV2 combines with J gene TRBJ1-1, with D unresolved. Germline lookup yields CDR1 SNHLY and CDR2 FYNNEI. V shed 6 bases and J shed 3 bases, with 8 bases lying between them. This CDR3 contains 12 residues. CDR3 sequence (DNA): TGTGCCAGCAGGGGAGATGACACTGAAGCTTTCTTT. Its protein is CASRGDDTEAFF.

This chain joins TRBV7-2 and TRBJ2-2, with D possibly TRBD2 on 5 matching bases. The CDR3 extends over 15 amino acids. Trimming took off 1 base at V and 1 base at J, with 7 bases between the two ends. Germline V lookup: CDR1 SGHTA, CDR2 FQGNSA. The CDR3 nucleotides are TGTGCCAGCAGCTTAGGCCGGGAGAACACCGGGGAGCTGTTTTTT. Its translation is CASSLGRENTGELFF.

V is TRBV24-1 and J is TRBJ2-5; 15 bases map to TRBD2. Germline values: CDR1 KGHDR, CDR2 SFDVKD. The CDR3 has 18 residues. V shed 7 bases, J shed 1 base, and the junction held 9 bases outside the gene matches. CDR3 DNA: TGTGCCACCAGCCCCGGGACTAGCGGGGGGTACGCCCAAGAGACCCAGTACTTC. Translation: CATSPGTSGGYAQETQYF.

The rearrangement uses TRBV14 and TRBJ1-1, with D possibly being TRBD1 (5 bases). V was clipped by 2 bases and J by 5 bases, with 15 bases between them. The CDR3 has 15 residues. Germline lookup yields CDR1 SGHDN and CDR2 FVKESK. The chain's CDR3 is CASSQSLGEETEAFF. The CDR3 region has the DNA TGTGCCAGCAGCCAATCTCTAGGGGAGGAAACTGAAGCTTTCTTT.

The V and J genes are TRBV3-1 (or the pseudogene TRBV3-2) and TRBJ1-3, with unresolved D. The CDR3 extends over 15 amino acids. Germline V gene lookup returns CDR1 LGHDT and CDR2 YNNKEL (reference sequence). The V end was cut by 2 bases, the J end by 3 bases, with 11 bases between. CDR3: CASSQIQFFGNTIYF. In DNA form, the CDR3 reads TGTGCCAGCAGCCAAATACAGTTCTTTGGAAACACCATATATTTT.